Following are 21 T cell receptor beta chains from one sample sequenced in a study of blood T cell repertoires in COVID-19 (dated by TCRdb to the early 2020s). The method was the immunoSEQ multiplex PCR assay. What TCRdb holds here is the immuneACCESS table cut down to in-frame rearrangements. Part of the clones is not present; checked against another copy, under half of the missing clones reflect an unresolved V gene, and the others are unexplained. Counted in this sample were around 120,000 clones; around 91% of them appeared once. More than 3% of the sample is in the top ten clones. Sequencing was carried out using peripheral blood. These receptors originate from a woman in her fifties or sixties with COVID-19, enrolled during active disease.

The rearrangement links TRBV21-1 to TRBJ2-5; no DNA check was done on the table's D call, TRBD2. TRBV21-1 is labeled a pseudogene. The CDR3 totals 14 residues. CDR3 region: CASAGAGGGETQYF. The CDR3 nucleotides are TGTGCCAGCGCGGGAGCGGGGGGCGGGGAGACCCAGTACTTC.

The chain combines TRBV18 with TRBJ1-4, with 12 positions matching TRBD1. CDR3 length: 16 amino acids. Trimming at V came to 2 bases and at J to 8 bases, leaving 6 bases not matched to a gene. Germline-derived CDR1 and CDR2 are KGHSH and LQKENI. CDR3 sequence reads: CASSPNYGTGGEKLFF. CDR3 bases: TGTGCCAGCTCACCAAACTACGGGACAGGGGGCGAAAAACTGTTTTTT.

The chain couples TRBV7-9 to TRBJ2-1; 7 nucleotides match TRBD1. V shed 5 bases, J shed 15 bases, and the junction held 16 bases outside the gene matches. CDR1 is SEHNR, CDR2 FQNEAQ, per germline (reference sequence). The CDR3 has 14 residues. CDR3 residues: CASSQGVGTPLGFF. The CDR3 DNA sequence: TGTGCCAGCAGCCAGGGGGTAGGGACACCCCTCGGGTTCTTC. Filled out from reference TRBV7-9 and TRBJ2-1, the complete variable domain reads DTGVSQNPRHKITKRGQNVTFRCDPISEHNRLYWYRQTLGQGPEFLTYFQNEAQLEKSRLLSDRFSAERPKGSFSTLEIQRTEQGDSAMYLCASSQGVGTPLGFFGPGTRLTVL.

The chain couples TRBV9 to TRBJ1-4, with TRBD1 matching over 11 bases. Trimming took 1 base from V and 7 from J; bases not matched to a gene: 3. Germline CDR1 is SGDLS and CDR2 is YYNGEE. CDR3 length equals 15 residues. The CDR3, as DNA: TGTGCCAGCAGCGTATCCGGGACAGGGGGTGAAAAACTGTTTTTT. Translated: CASSVSGTGGEKLFF.

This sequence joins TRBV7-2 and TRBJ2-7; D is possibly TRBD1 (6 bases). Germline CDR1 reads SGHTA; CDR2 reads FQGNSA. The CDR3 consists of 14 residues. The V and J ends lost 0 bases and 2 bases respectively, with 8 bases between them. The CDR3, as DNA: TGTGCCAGCAGCTTAGCAAGGACAGCCTACGAGCAGTACTTC. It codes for CASSLARTAYEQYF.

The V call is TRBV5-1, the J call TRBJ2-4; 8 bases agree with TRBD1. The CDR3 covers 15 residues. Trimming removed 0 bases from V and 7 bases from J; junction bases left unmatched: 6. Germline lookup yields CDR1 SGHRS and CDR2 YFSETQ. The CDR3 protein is CASSLAGGGGNIQYF. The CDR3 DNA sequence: TGCGCCAGCAGCTTGGCAGGGGGCGGAGGGAACATTCAGTACTTC.

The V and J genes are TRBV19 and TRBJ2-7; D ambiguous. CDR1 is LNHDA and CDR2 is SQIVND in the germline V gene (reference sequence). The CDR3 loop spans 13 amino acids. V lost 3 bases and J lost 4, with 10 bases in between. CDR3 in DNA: TGTGCCAGTAGTATGCCACCAACTTACGAGCAGTACTTC. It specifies CASSMPPTYEQYF. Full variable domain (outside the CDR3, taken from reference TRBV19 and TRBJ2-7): DGGITQSPKYLFRKEGQNVTLSCEQNLNHDAMYWYRQDPGQGLRLIYYSQIVNDFQKGDIAEGYSVSREKKESFPLTVTSAQKNPTAFYLCASSMPPTYEQYFGPGTRLTVT.

CDR3 in amino acids: CASSRDRGNANYGYTF. CDR3 nucleotide sequence: TGTGCCAGCTCACGCGACAGGGGGAATGCTAACTATGGCTACACCTTC. The chain joins TRBV18 to TRBJ1-2; 9 bases are a match to TRBD1. Germline CDR1 and CDR2: KGHSH and LQKENI. The CDR3 is 16 amino acids. Trimming cost V 4 bases and J 0 bases; bases outside gene matches: 6.

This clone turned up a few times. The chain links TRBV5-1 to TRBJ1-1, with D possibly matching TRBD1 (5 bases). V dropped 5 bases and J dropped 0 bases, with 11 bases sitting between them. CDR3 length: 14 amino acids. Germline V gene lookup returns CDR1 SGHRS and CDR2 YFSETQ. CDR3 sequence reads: CASRTVPMNTEAFF. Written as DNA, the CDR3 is TGCGCCAGCAGGACAGTTCCGATGAACACTGAAGCTTTCTTT.

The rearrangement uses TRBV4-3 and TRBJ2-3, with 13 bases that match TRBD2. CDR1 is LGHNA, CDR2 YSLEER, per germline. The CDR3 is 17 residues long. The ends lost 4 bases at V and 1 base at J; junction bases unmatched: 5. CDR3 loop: CASSLSGLAGGTDTQYF. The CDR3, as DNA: TGCGCCAGCAGCCTTAGCGGACTAGCGGGGGGCACAGATACGCAGTATTTT.

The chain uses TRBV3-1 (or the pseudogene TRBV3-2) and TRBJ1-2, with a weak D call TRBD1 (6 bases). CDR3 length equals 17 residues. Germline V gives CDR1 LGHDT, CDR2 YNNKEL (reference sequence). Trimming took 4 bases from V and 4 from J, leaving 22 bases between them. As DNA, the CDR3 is TGTGCCAGCAGCCTCCTCCTACACAGGGTCAAAAGCTATGGCTACACCTTC. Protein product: CASSLLLHRVKSYGYTF.

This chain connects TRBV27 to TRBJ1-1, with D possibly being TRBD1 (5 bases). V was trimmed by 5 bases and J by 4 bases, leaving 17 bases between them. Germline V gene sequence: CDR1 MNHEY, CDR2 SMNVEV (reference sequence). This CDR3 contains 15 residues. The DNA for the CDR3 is TGTGCCAGCAGTCCCTTCCGGACCCAGGGCACTGAAGCTTTCTTT. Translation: CASSPFRTQGTEAFF.

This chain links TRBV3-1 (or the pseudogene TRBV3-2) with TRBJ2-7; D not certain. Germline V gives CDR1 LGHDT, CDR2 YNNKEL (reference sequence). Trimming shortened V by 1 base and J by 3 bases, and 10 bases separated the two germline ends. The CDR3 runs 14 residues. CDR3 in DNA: TGTGCCAGCAGCCAAGGCCCTAGTGGCTACGAGCAGTACTTC. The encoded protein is CASSQGPSGYEQYF.

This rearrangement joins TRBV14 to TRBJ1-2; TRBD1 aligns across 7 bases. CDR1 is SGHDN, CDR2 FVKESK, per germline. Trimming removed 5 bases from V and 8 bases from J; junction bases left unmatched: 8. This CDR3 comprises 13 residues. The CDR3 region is CASSTRQGGGYTF. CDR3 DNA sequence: TGTGCCAGCAGCACCCGACAGGGTGGAGGCTACACCTTC.

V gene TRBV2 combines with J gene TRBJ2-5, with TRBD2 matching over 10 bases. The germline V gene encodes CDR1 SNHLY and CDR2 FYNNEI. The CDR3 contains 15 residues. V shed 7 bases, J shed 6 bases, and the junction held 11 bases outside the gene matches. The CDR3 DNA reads TGTGCCAGCATAGTCGGAGCGGGGGGGCGGAAGACCCAGTACTTC. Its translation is CASIVGAGGRKTQYF.

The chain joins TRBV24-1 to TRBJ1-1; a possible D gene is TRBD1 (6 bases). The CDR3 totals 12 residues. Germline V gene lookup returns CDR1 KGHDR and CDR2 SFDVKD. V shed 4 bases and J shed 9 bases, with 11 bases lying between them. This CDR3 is CATSDEGGKAFF. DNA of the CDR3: TGTGCCACCAGTGACGAAGGGGGAAAAGCTTTCTTT.

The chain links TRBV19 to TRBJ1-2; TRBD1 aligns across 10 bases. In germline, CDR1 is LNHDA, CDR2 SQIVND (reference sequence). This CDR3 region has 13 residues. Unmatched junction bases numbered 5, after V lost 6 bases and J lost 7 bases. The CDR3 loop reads CASRPGQGGGYTF. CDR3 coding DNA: TGTGCCAGTAGGCCTGGACAGGGGGGTGGCTACACCTTC. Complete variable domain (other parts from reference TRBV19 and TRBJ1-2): DGGITQSPKYLFRKEGQNVTLSCEQNLNHDAMYWYRQDPGQGLRLIYYSQIVNDFQKGDIAEGYSVSREKKESFPLTVTSAQKNPTAFYLCASRPGQGGGYTFGSGTRLTVV.

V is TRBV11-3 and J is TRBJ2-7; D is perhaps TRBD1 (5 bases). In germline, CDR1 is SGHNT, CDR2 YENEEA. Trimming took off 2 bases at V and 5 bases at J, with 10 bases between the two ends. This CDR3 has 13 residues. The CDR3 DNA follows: TGTGCCAGCAGCTTATTGGTAGGGGACGAGCAGTACTTC. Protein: CASSLLVGDEQYF.

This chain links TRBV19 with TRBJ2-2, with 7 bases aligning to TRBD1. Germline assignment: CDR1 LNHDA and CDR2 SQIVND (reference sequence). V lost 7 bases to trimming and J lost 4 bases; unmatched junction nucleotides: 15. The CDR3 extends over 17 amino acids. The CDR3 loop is CASTHLHRGAGTGELFF. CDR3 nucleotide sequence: TGTGCCAGTACCCATCTCCACAGGGGCGCGGGCACCGGGGAGCTGTTTTTT.

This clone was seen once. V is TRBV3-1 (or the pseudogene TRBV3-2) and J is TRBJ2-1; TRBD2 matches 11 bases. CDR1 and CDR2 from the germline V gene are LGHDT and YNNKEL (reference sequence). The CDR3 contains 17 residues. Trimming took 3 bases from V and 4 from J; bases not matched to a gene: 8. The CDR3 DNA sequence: TGTGCCAGCAGCCAGCCCACCCTAGCGGGGGGTTACAATGAGCAGTTCTTC. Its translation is CASSQPTLAGGYNEQFF.

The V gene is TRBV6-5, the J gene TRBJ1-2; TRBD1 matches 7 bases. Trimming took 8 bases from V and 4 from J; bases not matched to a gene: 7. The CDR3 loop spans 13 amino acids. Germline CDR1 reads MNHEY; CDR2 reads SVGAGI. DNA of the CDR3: TGTGCCAGCCGCTTAGGGGACAGCTATGGCTACACCTTC. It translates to CASRLGDSYGYTF.